The T cell receptor (beta chain) described here comes from a study of T cell repertoires in cytomegalovirus infection. Turning to the study itself: Indicated by public TCR beta signatures were CMV infection and matching HLA type.

The CDR3 has 15 amino acids. CDR1 KGHSH and CDR2 LQKENI come from the germline V gene. The ends were cut back, 5 bases at V and 3 bases at J, with 13 bases in the middle. This clonotype occurred a few times. Its antigen is still unknown. In TCRdb, the reads were re-called with MiXCR into one record per CDR3 protein. This table holds some 940,000 distinct CDR3 sequences, 30% to 40% found once. The chain joins TRBV18 to TRBJ1-4, with D maybe TRBD1 (5 bases). The receptor's source is a human donor in good health (CMV status not recorded). Some clones in this sample may be carry-over from other donors' samples. The starting material was cultured CD8+ T cells from PBMCs, obtained from culture after CMV antigen stimulation. CDR3 sequence (DNA): TGTGCCAGCTCAGAGGGGTCGAAGGCTAATGAAAAACTGTTTTTT. Translated: CASSEGSKANEKLFF.